The clone carrying this T cell receptor beta chain was counted only a few times. The antigen remains unidentified. Those donating, healthy Caucasian individuals from Russia, were aged roughly 6 to 90. Every donor gave ten milliliters of peripheral blood. This specimen comes from a study of blood T cells in healthy people across ages. Then a second PCR, running about 7 to 11 cycles, was carried out with a sample-barcoded 5' primer and a J-beta primer mix. TCRdb reprocessed the 5' RACE reads with MiXCR, giving one entry per CDR3 protein. The sample lists some 760,000 distinct CDR3 sequences; approximately 25% were seen once. The germline V gene encodes CDR1 SGHAT and CDR2 FQNNGV. With V trimmed by 1 base and J by 4 bases, 5 bases remained unmatched. The CDR3 has 15 amino acids. Study conclusions and caveats: Among long-lived donors, naive CD4+ cells were more numerous and diversity higher than in aged donors.

In addition, the sample was reused for a study of T cells of mothers and their children.

The chain has TRBV11-2 and TRBJ2-5; TRBD2 aligns across 8 bases. The sample taken for sequencing was blood. The origin of this receptor is a boy younger than 18 in good health. The CDR3 loop is CASSLVFLAGETQYF. CDR3 bases: TGTGCCAGCAGCTTAGTTTTCCTAGCGGGAGAGACCCAGTACTTC.